This TCR beta chain was retrieved from a study of T cell responses to AZD1222 COVID-19 vaccine (dated by TCRdb to about 2021). Concerning the study at large: AZD1222 recipients with second doses at about 4 weeks or about 12 weeks were pooled, because spike-specific TCR depth and breadth did not differ between schedules. Enrollment into the trials was organized by age into subgroups of 18-55, 56-69 and 70-plus years, and those subgroups contained around 150, 28 and 57 TCR-sequenced participants, respectively. A total of 230 to 250 trial participants underwent TCR sequencing, of whom about 210 had received two doses of AZD1222 and around 26 had received two doses of the MenACWY control vaccine.

The intended sense of this specimen's time point label: baseline before first vaccination. Vaccinee samples came from UK trials COV001 and COV002, including a single-blind randomized controlled phase 2/3 trial of AZD1222 (ChAdOx1 nCoV-19) in healthy adults. Trial participant PBMC samples were collected at day 0 and day 28 after the second dose for TCRbeta chain sequencing. On this clone: Which antigen it targets is not known. Qualities for individual bases were not recorded, and no much larger clone is one base off.

Overall results and qualifications from the work: A significant rise in spike-specific TCR breadth and depth was observed after two AZD1222 doses relative to day 0 and relative to MenACWY recipients. Epitopes outside the regions mutated in the B.1.351 and B.1.1.7 variants were reportedly recognized by nearly half of the unique spike-specific TCRs. Participants were mostly white British and included more females than males, and it was suggested by the authors that clonal diversity may have been underestimated. Vaccine-associated CD4 TCRs spanned the whole spike protein, with dominant responses in regions 160-218 and 743-854. Only five or six AZD1222 recipients were SARS-CoV-2 seropositive at baseline, limiting conclusions about previously exposed vaccinees. No day 14 peak-response samples were available, so repertoires were characterized only after the peak T cell response. The 56-69-year group was small, and its depth increase did not reach significance, likely because of low power.

V and J lose 6 bases and 6 bases, and a span of 13 bases separates them. From the cysteine up to the phenylalanine, the CDR3 has a length of 13 residues. Only the CDR3 portion is preserved as DNA: 39 bases, with reading frame beginning at the first base. According to the germline V gene, CDR1 reads MNHEY and CDR2 reads SVGAGI. The CDR3 regions of human TCRbeta chains were subjected to immunosequencing. The authors' pipeline ran thus. TCRs in the repertoires were matched against a reference library of SARS-CoV-2-specific TCRs that had been generated with the MIRA antigen-specificity platform. Breadth meant the fraction of unique TCRs that were SARS-CoV-2-associated, whereas depth meant the fraction of total T cells that were SARS-CoV-2-associated. Using the MIRA data, each spike-specific TCR was assigned both to the spike region to which the TCR was reactive and to a CD4 or CD8 class. Log10-transformed breadth and depth values were compared by one-way ANOVA with Sidak's multiple comparisons tests. TCRdb stores this immuneACCESS table with in-frame sequences only. Part of the clones is absent; in the studies checked, under half of the shortfall reflects unresolved V genes, and no reason is known for the rest. The V and J calls and clone size come from that table; D and trimming were worked out from the DNA. Counted in this sample were about 170,000 clones; roughly nine tenths of them appeared once. The ten largest clones add up to 1.5% of the sample.

The material sequenced was peripheral blood, taken on day 0 of AZD1222 vaccination. The TCR sequence derives from an adult in good health. Recombination linked TRBV6-5 to TRBJ2-3; the D gene remains uncertain. The DNA reads TGTGCCAGCAGGGATCAAGGATGGGATACGCAGTATTTT. Its amino acids are CASRDQGWDTQYF.